A selection of T cell receptor beta chains follows, all from one sample in a study of blood T cell repertoires in COVID-19. The assay was immunoSEQ multiplex PCR, and TCRdb's table has in-frame clones only and misses some. The sample carries approximately 190,000 clones, 86% recorded once. The sample consisted of PBMCs or T cells enriched from blood (not recorded which). All receptors come from a woman aged 40 to 55 in a cohort exposed to, infected with or recovered from COVID-19 (not recorded which). Each CDR3 is given with its conserved first and last residue. The order of the fields is D gene, V gene, CDR3 length, J gene, CDR3 DNA, CDR3 protein. The D gene is left open where the match is weak.

-,TRBV12-3/TRBV12-4,13,TRBJ1-4,TGTGCCAGCAGCCCCCCCGGGAGGGAAAAACTGTTTTTT,CASSPPGREKLFF
TRBD1,TRBV15,14,TRBJ1-1,TGTGCCACCAGCTCCGGGACAGTGAACACTGAAGCTTTCTTT,CATSSGTVNTEAFF
TRBD1,TRBV7-9,16,TRBJ1-2,TGTGCCAGCAGCTATTGGCGGGACAGGGGAGTCTCTGTCTACACCTTC,CASSYWRDRGVSVYTF
-,TRBV4-3,15,TRBJ2-7,TGCGCCAGCAGCCAAGAAGGGAGCGGATCCTACGAGCAGTACTTC,CASSQEGSGSYEQYF
TRBD1,TRBV4-2,15,TRBJ2-1,TGTGCCAGCAGCCAGTCGACCGGGACAGGGAATGAGCAGTTCTTC,CASSQSTGTGNEQFF
TRBD1,TRBV15,17,TRBJ2-3,TGTGCCACCAGCAGAGGGGACAGGGCCCAGGGGACAGATACGCAGTATTTT,CATSRGDRAQGTDTQYF
TRBD1,TRBV4-3,15,TRBJ1-5,TGCGCCAGCAGCCAAGAGACAGGGGGAAGGCAGCCCCAGCATTTT,CASSQETGGRQPQHF
-,TRBV2,19,TRBJ1-3,TGTGCCAGCAGTGAATCTGTGGGAGGGGCCCCCTTCTCTGGAAACACCATATATTTT,CASSESVGGAPFSGNTIYF
-,TRBV19,15,TRBJ1-5,TGTGCCAGTAGTTATCCGGGAGGACCGGACCAGCCCCAGCATTTT,CASSYPGGPDQPQHF
-,TRBV29-1,11,TRBJ1-3,TGCAGCGCCAGAGAGGGTCCCACCATATATTTT,CSAREGPTIYF
-,TRBV6-6,13,TRBJ1-1,TGTGCCAGCATCGGAGGGGAGAACACTGAAGCTTTCTTT,CASIGGENTEAFF
TRBD2,TRBV5-4,20,TRBJ2-1,TGTGCCAGCAGCTTGGTAAGCCCAAAGATGTCTAGCGGAGACTACAATGAGCAGTTCTTC,CASSLVSPKMSSGDYNEQFF
-,TRBV7-8,16,TRBJ2-3,TGTGCCAGCAGCTCCCCACGCGAGGAGAGCACAGATACGCAGTATTTT,CASSSPREESTDTQYF
-,TRBV6-2/TRBV6-3,17,TRBJ1-5,TGTGCCAGCAGTTACTTCCCAGGCCGACCATCCCATCAGCCCCAGCATTTT,CASSYFPGRPSHQPQHF